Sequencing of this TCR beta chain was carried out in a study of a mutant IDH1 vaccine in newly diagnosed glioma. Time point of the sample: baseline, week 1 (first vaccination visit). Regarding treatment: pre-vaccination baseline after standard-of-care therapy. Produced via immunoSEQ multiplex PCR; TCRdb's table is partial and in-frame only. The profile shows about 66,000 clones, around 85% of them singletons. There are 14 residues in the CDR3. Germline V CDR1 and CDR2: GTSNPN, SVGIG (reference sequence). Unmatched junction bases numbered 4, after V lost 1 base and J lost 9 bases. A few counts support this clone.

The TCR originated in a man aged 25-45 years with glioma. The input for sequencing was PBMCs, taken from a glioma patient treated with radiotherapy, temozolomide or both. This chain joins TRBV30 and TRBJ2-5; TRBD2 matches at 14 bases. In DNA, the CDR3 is TGTGCCTGGAGTGGACTAGCGGGGGGGGAGTCCCAGTACTTC. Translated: CAWSGLAGGESQYF. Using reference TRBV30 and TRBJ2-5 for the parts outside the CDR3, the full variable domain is SQTIHQWPATLVQPVGSPLSLECTVEGTSNPNLYWYRQAAGRGLQLLFYSVGIGQISSEVPQNLSASRPQDRQFILSSKKLLLSDSGFYLCAWSGLAGGESQYFGPGTRLLVL.